Below, 9 T cell receptor beta chains from the same sample are listed, as sequenced in a study of blood T cell repertoires in COVID-19. Generated by immunoSEQ multiplex PCR, the TCRdb table keeps only in-frame clones and is missing some. The sample lists approximately 100,000 clones, around four fifths occurring once. The sequencing sample was made of peripheral blood. The receptor source for this set is a man between 65 and 85 years old with acute or convalescent COVID-19.

This clone has only a few counts. The chain recombines TRBV11-2 with TRBJ2-1, with 10 bases fitting TRBD1. Trimming took 3 bases from V and 7 from J; bases not matched to a gene: 6. Germline-derived CDR1 and CDR2 are SGHAT and FQNNGV. The CDR3 is 15 residues long. CDR3 sequence (DNA): TGTGCCAGCAGCTTCACCCGGACAGGGGGAAATGAGCAGTTCTTC. This sequence encodes CASSFTRTGGNEQFF.

This sequence joins TRBV29-1 and TRBJ2-2, with D possibly matching TRBD2 (5 bases). Looked up from germline, CDR1 is SQVTM and CDR2 is ANQGSEA. The CDR3 has 12 amino acids. V was pared by 4 bases and J by 7 bases, with 10 bases between. CDR3 residues: CSVGSGNGELFF. CDR3 nucleotide sequence: TGCAGCGTTGGATCGGGGAACGGGGAGCTGTTTTTT.

The rearrangement uses TRBV19 and TRBJ1-4, with D maybe TRBD1 (5 bases). This CDR3 region has 14 residues. CDR1 LNHDA and CDR2 SQIVND come from the germline V gene (reference sequence). The ends were cut back, 6 bases at V and 4 bases at J, with 12 bases in the middle. Here the CDR3 DNA reads TGTGCCAGTAGCCGCGGGGCTATTAATGAAAAACTGTTTTTT. Amino acid sequence: CASSRGAINEKLFF.

The table lists this clone with a count of one. The genes are TRBV7-9 and TRBJ2-2; TRBD1 agrees at 7 bases. The germline V gene has CDR1 SEHNR and CDR2 FQNEAQ (reference sequence). This CDR3 is 15 amino acids long. The trim removed 4 bases at V and 2 bases at J, leaving 4 bases unmatched. This CDR3 reads CASSWGQTNTGELFF. The CDR3 nucleotides read TGTGCCAGCAGCTGGGGACAGACAAACACCGGGGAGCTGTTTTTT.

The rearrangement joins TRBV29-1 to TRBJ1-4; tentative D call: TRBD1 (5 bases). The V end was cut by 5 bases, the J end by 7 bases, with 11 bases between. This CDR3 region has 12 residues. Germline lookup yields CDR1 SQVTM and CDR2 ANQGSEA. The CDR3 loop is CSVRQNGEKLFF. CDR3 bases: TGCAGCGTTCGACAGAATGGTGAAAAACTGTTTTTT.

The table lists this clone with a count of one. The chain recombines TRBV7-8 with TRBJ1-2; perhaps TRBD1 as D (5 bases). The CDR3 covers 16 residues. Trimming left V 5 bases short and J 0 bases short, with 16 bases between. The germline V gene has CDR1 SGHVS and CDR2 FQNEAQ. CDR3 region: CASSPRVSGPNYGYTF. The CDR3 DNA reads TGTGCCAGCAGCCCTAGAGTGTCAGGGCCTAACTATGGCTACACCTTC.

V gene TRBV3-1 (or the pseudogene TRBV3-2) combines with J gene TRBJ1-3, with 8 bases matching TRBD1. With 3 bases clipped from V and 0 bases from J, the junction kept 7 bases outside the gene matches. CDR3 length: 17 residues. Germline V gives CDR1 LGHDT, CDR2 YNNKEL (reference sequence). The CDR3 DNA reads as TGTGCCAGCAGCCAGACAGGGGCCAGCCACTCTGGAAACACCATATATTTT. Its translation: CASSQTGASHSGNTIYF.

The chain joins TRBV7-3 to TRBJ2-3; D remains unclear. Germline loops: CDR1 SGHTA, CDR2 FQGTGA. V lost 2 bases and J 0 bases, leaving 6 bases between the germline ends. The CDR3 spans 14 residues. The CDR3 nucleotides read TGTGCCAGCAGCTTATATACTAGCACAGATACGCAGTATTTT. Translation gives CASSLYTSTDTQYF.

This sequence joins TRBV9 and TRBJ1-1; 7 positions agree with TRBD1. This CDR3 is 15 amino acids long. CDR1 and CDR2 (germline): SGDLS, YYNGEE. V lost 3 bases to trimming and J lost 1 base; unmatched junction nucleotides: 6. The CDR3, as DNA: TGTGCCAGCAGCGGGCCGACAGGGCCGAACACTGAAGCTTTCTTT. Translated: CASSGPTGPNTEAFF.